The 4 T cell receptor beta chains listed next were all sequenced from one sample in a study of blood T cell repertoires in COVID-19. Method: immunoSEQ multiplex PCR; TCRdb's copy keeps in-frame clones and lacks some. The sample lists just under 350,000 clones; around 90% were seen once. Sequenced sample: peripheral blood. Receptor source: a woman younger than 30 who had recovered from COVID-19.

The rearrangement uses TRBV9 and TRBJ2-1, with D maybe TRBD2 (6 bases). This CDR3 is built from 14 residues. The germline V and J ends were trimmed by 4 bases and 6 bases, with 14 bases remaining between them. Germline-derived CDR1 and CDR2 are SGDLS and YYNGEE. The DNA for the CDR3 is TGTGCCAGCAGCCTAAGTAGCGGTGCCAATGAGCAGTTCTTC. This gives the protein CASSLSSGANEQFF.

This chain uses TRBV11-3 with TRBJ1-5; D is unclear. The CDR3 consists of 13 residues. Trimming took off 4 bases at V and 6 bases at J, with 10 bases between the two ends. Per the germline V gene, CDR1 is SGHNT and CDR2 is YENEEA. The CDR3 region has the DNA TGTGCCAGCAGCTCCGGGTCGGCTCAGCCCCAGCATTTT. It translates to CASSSGSAQPQHF.

This clone was recorded only once. The chain couples TRBV5-6 to TRBJ1-1; D unresolved. Germline CDR1 reads SGHDT; CDR2 reads YYEEEE. V was shortened by 0 bases and J by 0 bases, with 6 bases between the two germline ends. The CDR3 spans 14 residues. CDR3 sequence reads: CASSLAQVNTEAFF. Here the CDR3 DNA reads TGTGCCAGCAGCTTGGCCCAGGTGAACACTGAAGCTTTCTTT.

The rearrangement links TRBV7-2 to TRBJ2-2; 10 positions match TRBD2. The CDR3 loop spans 17 amino acids. With V trimmed by 5 bases and J by 5 bases, 11 bases remained unmatched. Per the germline V gene, CDR1 is SGHTA and CDR2 is FQGNSA. CDR3 residues: CASSAWLAGVVTGELFF. In nucleotides, the CDR3 is TGTGCCAGCAGCGCCTGGCTAGCGGGAGTAGTAACCGGGGAGCTGTTTTTT.